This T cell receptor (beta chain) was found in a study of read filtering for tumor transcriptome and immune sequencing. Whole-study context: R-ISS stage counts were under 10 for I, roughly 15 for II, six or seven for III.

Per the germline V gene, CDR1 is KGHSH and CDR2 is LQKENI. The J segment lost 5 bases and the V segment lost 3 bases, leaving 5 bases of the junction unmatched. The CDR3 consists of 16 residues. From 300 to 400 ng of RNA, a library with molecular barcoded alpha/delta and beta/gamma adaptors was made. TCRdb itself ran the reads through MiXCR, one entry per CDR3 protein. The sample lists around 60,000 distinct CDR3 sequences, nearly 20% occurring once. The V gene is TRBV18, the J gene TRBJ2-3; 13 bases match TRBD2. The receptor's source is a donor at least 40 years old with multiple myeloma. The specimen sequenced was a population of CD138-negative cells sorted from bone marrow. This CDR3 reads CASSPGLAGSGDTQYF. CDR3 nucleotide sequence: TGTGCCAGCTCACCGGGACTAGCGGGGTCGGGAGATACGCAGTATTTT.